This T cell receptor beta chain originates from a study of blood T cell repertoires in COVID-19 (dated by TCRdb to the early 2020s). Some background on the complete study: The collaborator samples originated in the United States, Italy and Spain and spanned the acute and convalescent phases of COVID-19. The prospective study material was composed of cDNA or gDNA derived from T cells, B-cell-depleted T cells, or PBMCs. Deeply sampled blood TCRbeta repertoires from subjects exposed to, actively infected with, or recovered from COVID-19 were included in the dataset. The repertoires were made available in a free public database intended to serve as a resource for research on the immune response to SARS-CoV-2. Samples were obtained from the ongoing ImmuneRACE study (first 160 participants) and from 1,200 or so subjects provided by 6 global collaborators. A de-identified subject ID, COVID-19 status, age in years and sex were almost always included in the sample metadata. Where available, HLA class I and class II types were taken from metadata supplied by the sample provider and were not determined by assay-based typing.

What the authors observed across the whole study: Clinical and demographic metadata were provided uncurated, with the amount varying by source and participant.

TCRbeta CDR3 regions were amplified from genomic DNA using the immunoSEQ Assay, a bias-controlled multiplex PCR. On the authors' methods: Nucleated cell counts per sample were estimated from amplification of reference gene primers within the assay. Sequence reads were collapsed and filtered to measure the absolute abundance of every unique TCRbeta CDR3 rearrangement. For each sample, productive Simpson clonality was calculated by taking the square root of Simpson's diversity index across productive rearrangements. Not all clones reach the TCRdb copy of this immuneACCESS table, which keeps in-frame sequences only. Checked studies attribute under half of the gap to unresolved V genes and leave the rest unexplained. D and trimming were read from the DNA, whereas the V and J calls and clone size are those reported in that table. The sample table shows roughly 66,000 clones, and about 90% are seen once. The leading ten clones occupy roughly 14% of the sample.

CDR1 and CDR2, looked up from the germline V gene, are MDHEN and SYDVKM. The CDR3 spans 14 residues, from the cysteine through the phenylalanine. Only the CDR3 DNA stays, 42 bases, in frame from base 1. Trimming accounts for 6 bases at V and 4 bases at J, while the number of junction bases matched to no gene is 5. Remarks on this clone: Its antigen has not been determined. Base qualities are not recorded, but no much larger clone differs from it by a single base. Different DNA sequences within this sample yield the same CDR3.

Each collaborating institution followed its own protocols to collect whole blood in K2EDTA tubes. For TCRbeta analysis, collaborators shipped samples as frozen whole blood, isolated PBMCs, or DNA extracted from either of those sample types. Sequencing was performed on peripheral blood. The chain was built from TRBV28 and TRBJ1-1; 10 middle bases align to TRBD1. The source of this sequence is a human donor with active COVID-19. The donor label of this sample is uncertain. The DNA sequence follows: TGTGCCAGCAGACGACAGGGGGCGCGCACTGAAGCTTTCTTT. This gives the protein CASRRQGARTEAFF.